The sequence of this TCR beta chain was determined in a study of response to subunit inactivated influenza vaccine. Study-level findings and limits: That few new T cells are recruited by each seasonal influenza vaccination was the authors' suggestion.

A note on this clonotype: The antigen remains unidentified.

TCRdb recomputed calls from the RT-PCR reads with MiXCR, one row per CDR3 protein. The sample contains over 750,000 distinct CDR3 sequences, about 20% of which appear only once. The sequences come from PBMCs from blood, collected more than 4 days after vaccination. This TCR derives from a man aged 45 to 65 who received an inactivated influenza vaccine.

As DNA, the CDR3 is TGCAGTGCTAGAGATATCGACAACTCCTACGAGCAGTACTTC. Encoded protein: CSARDIDNSYEQYF. The rearrangement joins TRBV20-1 to TRBJ2-7; D call uncertain. Germline V gene data show CDR1 as DFQATT and CDR2 as SNEGSKA (reference sequence). Trimming shortened V by 0 bases and J by 0 bases, and 9 bases separated the two germline ends. The CDR3 is 14 amino acids.